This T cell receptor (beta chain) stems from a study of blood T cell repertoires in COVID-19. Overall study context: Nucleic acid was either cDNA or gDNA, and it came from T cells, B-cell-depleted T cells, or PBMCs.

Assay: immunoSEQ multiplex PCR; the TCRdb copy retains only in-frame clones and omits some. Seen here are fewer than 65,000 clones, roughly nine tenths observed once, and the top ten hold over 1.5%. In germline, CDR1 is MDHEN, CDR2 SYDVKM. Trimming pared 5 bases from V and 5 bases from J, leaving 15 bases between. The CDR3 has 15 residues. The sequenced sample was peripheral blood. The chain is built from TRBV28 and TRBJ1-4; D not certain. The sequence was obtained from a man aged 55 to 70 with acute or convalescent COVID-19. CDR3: CASSGQGRPNEKLFF. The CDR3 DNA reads TGTGCCAGCAGTGGGCAAGGGAGGCCGAATGAAAAACTGTTTTTT. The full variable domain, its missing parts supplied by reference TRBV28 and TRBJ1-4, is DVKVTQSSRYLVKRTGEKVFLECVQDMDHENMFWYRQDPGLGLRLIYFSYDVKMKEKGDIPEGYSVSREKKERFSLILESASTNQTSMYLCASSGQGRPNEKLFFGSGTQLSVL.